This T cell receptor (beta chain) was captured by sequencing in a study of cytomegalovirus exposure and HLA in healthy donors listed by TCRdb under 2017. At the level of the whole study: The roughly 670 repertoires of the first cohort and the approximately 110 validation repertoires were produced on the same platform, according to a later analysis. The aim of the study was to test whether cataloging public T cell receptors could identify signatures of past pathogen exposure. Besides the first cohort of some 670 subjects, a separate validation cohort made up of about 120 different subjects was used. To predict cytomegalovirus infection status, the study combined high-throughput TCR immunosequencing, statistical association of individual TCRs with disease status, and machine learning.

The receptor library was made with the immunoSEQ multiplex PCR assay. For the original study's pipeline: A statistical classification framework was built to diagnose cytomegalovirus status from the catalog of TCR beta chain sequences. TCRdb obtained this table from immuneACCESS and retained in-frame rearrangements with V and J assigned. These tables miss some clones; where compared with another copy, unresolved V genes account for less than half of the shortfall, and the remainder is unexplained. The DNA gave D and trimming, while V, J and clone size come from that table. The sample table lists 92,000 or so clones, roughly 96% of them with a count of one. The leading ten clones occupy more than 0.65% of the sample. Separate from the roughly 630-subject first cohort, the validation cohort of around 130 subjects was the group to which the donors belonged. About this clone: Its target antigen remains unknown. No base quality information exists; no much larger clone differs at one position.

Broad study findings and their caveats: All 120 or so repertoires were used to score co-occurrence in the validation cohort in a later analysis, because that analysis had no HLA typing for the cohort. Three of the identified cytomegalovirus-associated TCR beta chains were confirmed in vitro to be specific for cytomegalovirus antigens. The classifier was reported to diagnose cytomegalovirus status with high specificity and sensitivity in both the original cohort and the validation cohort. The authors suggested that the approach could potentially be extended to other disease states and immunological phenotypes. Most TCR sequences were observed very rarely across donors, whereas some public TCRs were present in many individuals. Subsequent analysis determined that TCRs grouped into clusters in the first cohort also showed a tendency toward co-occurrence across the 120 validation repertoires, and approximately 94% of cluster scores exceeded 0. The study gave a list of under 200 TCR beta chains associated with cytomegalovirus.

Sequenced material: PBMCs. This receptor was taken from a man aged 18 to 35 in good health and CMV-seronegative.

The CDR3 amino acid sequence is: CASSLRGRGRSAGELFF. The bases are TGTGCCAGTAGTCTCCGGGGCAGGGGGCGTTCGGCCGGGGAGCTGTTTTTT. The V and J segments used are TRBV19 and TRBJ2-2, with 8 bases aligning to TRBD1. The CDR3 contains 17 residues, cysteine and phenylalanine counted. Just the 51-base CDR3 DNA is kept, in frame starting at base 1. Based on the germline V gene (reference sequence), the CDR1 and CDR2 sequences are LNHDA and SQIVND. V is pruned by 5 bases and J by 6 bases, leaving 14 bases of the junction without a gene match.